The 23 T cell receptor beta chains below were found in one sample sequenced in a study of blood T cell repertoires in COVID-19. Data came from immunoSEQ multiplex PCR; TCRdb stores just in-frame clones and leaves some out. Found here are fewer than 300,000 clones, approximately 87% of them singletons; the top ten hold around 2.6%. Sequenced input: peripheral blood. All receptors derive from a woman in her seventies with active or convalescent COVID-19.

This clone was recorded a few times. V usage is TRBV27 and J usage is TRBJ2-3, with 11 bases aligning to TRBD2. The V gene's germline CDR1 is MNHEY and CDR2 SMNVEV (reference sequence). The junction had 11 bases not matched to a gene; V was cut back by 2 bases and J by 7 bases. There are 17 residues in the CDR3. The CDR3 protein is CASSLRGVGLAVYTQYF. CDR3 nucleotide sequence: TGTGCCAGCAGTTTAAGGGGGGTGGGACTAGCGGTTTATACGCAGTATTTT.

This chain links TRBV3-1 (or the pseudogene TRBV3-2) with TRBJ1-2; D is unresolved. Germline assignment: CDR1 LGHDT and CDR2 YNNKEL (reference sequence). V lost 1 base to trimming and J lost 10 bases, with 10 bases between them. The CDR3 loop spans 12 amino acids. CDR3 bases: TGTGCCAGCAGCCAAGTCGAAACAACCTACACCTTC. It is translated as CASSQVETTYTF.

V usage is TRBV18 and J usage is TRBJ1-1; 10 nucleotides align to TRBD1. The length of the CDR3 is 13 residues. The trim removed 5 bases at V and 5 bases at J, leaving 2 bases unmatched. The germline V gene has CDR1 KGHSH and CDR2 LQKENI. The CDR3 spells CASSSGQGTEAFF. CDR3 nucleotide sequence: TGTGCCAGCTCATCGGGACAGGGGACTGAAGCTTTCTTT.

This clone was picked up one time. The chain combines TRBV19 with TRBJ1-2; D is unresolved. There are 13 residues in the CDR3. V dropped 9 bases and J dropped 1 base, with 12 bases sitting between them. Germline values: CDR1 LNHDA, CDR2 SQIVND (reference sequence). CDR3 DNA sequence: TGTGCCAGCTCTCCTCAGATTAACTATGGCTACACCTTC. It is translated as CASSPQINYGYTF.

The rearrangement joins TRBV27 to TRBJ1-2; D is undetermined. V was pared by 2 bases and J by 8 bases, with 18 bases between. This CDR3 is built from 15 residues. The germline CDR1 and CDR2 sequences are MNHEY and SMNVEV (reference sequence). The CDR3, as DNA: TGTGCCAGCAGTTTAAATAGTAGGCCAGCGGGGGGCTACACCTTC. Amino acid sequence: CASSLNSRPAGGYTF.

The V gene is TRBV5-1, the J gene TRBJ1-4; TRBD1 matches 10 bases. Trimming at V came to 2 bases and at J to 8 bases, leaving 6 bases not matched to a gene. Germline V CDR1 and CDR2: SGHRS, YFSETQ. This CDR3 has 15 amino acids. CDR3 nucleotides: TGCGCCAGCAGCTTCATGACAGGGGGCAACGAAAAACTGTTTTTT. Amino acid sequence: CASSFMTGGNEKLFF.

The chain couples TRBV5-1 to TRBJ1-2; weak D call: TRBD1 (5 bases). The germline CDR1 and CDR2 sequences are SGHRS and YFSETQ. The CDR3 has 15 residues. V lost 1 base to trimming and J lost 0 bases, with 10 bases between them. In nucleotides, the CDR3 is TGCGCCAGCAGCTTGACAGGTGCCTCTAACTATGGCTACACCTTC. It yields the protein CASSLTGASNYGYTF. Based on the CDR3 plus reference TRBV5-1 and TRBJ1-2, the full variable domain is KAGVTQTPRYLIKTRGQQVTLSCSPISGHRSVSWYQQTPGQGLQFLFEYFSETQRNKGNFPGRFSGRQFSNSRSEMNVSTLELGDSALYLCASSLTGASNYGYTFGSGTRLTVV.

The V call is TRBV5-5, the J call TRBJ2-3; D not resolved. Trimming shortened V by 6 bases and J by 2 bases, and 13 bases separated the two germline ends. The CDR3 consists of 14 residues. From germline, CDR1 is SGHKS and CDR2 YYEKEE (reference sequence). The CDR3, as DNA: TGTGCCAGCACCATGAGGTTCGCCACAGATACGCAGTATTTT. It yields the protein CASTMRFATDTQYF.

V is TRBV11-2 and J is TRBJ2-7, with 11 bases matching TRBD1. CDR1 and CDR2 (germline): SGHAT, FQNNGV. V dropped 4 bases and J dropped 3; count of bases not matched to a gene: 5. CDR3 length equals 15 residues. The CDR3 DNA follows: TGTGCCAGCAGCTCCGGGACAGGGGGTTTCTACGAGCAGTACTTC. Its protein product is CASSSGTGGFYEQYF.

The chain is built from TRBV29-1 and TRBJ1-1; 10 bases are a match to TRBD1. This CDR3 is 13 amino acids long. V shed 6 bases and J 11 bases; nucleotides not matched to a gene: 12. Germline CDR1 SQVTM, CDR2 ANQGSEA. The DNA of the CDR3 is TGCAGCGTGGTCGGACAGGGGGACGGAGACGCTTTCTTT. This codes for CSVVGQGDGDAFF.

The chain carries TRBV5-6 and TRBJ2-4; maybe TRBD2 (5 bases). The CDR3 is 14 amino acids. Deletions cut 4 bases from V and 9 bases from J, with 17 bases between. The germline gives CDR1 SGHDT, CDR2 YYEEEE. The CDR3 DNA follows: TGTGCCAGCAGCCCTGCGACCGGCAGCGGCATTCAGTACTTC. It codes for CASSPATGSGIQYF.

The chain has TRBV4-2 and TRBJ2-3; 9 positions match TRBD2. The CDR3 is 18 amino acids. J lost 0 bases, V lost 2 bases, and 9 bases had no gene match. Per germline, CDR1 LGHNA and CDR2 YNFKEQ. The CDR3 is CASSQSSGGRTSTDTQYF. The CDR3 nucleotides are TGTGCCAGCAGCCAATCCAGCGGGGGGCGTACTAGCACAGATACGCAGTATTTT.

The DNA for the CDR3 is TGCGCCAGCAGCCCCGGAGGGGGGGGCGAGGCGACTGAAGCTTTCTTT. It encodes CASSPGGGGEATEAFF. The chain is built from TRBV5-1 and TRBJ1-1, with D possibly matching TRBD1 (6 bases). The CDR3 has 16 amino acids. Trimming left V 4 bases short and J 5 bases short, with 21 bases between. Germline V CDR1 and CDR2: SGHRS, YFSETQ.

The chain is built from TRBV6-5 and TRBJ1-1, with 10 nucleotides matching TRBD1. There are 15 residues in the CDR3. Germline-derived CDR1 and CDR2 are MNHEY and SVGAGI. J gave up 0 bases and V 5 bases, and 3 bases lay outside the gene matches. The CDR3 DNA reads TGTGCCAGCAGTCCCGGGACAGGGGTGAACACTGAAGCTTTCTTT. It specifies CASSPGTGVNTEAFF.

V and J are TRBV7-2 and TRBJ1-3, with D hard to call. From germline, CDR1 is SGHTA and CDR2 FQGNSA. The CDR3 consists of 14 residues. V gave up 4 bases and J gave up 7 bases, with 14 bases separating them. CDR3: CASSSRRGGNTIYF. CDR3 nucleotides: TGTGCCAGCAGCTCCCGGAGAGGTGGCAACACCATATATTTT.

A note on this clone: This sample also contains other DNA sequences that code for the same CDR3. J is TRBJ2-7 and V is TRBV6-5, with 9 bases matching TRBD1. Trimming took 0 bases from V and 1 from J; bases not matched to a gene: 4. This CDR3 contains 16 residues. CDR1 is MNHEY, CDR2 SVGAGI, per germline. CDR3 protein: CASSYSRTGDSYEQYF. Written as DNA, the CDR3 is TGTGCCAGCAGTTACTCAAGGACAGGGGATTCCTACGAGCAGTACTTC.

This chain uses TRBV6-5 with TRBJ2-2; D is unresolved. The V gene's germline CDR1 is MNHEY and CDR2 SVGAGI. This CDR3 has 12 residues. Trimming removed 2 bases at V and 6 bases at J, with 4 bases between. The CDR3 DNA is TGTGCCAGCAGTTACCGGGCCGGGGAGCTGTTTTTT. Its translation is CASSYRAGELFF.

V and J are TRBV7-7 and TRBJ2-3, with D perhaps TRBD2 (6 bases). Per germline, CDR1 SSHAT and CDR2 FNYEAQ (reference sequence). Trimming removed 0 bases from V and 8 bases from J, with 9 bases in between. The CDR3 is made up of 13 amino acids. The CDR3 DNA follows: TGTGCCAGCAGCTTAGCAAGGGGAGGTACGCAGTATTTT. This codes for CASSLARGGTQYF.

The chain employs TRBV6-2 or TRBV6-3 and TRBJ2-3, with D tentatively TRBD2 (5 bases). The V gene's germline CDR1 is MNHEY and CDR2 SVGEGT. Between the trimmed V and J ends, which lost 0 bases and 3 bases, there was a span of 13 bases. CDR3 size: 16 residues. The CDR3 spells CASSYSPGEPTDTQYF. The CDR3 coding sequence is TGTGCCAGCAGTTACTCTCCCGGGGAACCAACAGATACGCAGTATTTT.

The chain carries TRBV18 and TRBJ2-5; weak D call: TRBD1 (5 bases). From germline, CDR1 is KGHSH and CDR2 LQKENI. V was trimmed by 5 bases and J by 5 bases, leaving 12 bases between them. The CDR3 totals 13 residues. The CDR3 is CASSRGIYETQYF. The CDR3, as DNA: TGTGCCAGCTCAAGGGGAATATATGAGACCCAGTACTTC.

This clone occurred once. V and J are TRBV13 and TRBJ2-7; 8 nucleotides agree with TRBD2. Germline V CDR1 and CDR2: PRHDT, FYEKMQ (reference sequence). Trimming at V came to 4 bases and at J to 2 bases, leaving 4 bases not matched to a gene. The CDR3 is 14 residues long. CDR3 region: CASSSGRGPYEQYF. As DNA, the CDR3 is TGTGCCAGCAGCTCCGGGAGGGGACCCTACGAGCAGTACTTC.

CDR3 sequence: CASRKQGISGELFF. In nucleotides, the CDR3 is TGTGCCAGCAGAAAACAGGGGATATCCGGGGAGCTGTTTTTT. The chain combines TRBV27 with TRBJ2-2; 7 positions agree with TRBD1. The V gene's germline CDR1 is MNHEY and CDR2 SMNVEV (reference sequence). CDR3 size: 14 residues. Unmatched junction bases numbered 7, after V lost 6 bases and J lost 6 bases.

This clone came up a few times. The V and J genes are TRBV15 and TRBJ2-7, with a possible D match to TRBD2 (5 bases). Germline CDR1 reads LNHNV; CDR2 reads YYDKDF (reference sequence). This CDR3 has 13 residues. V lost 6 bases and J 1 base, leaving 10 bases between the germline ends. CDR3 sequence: CATSPRRSYEQYF. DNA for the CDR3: TGTGCCACCAGTCCTAGGAGGTCCTACGAGCAGTACTTC.